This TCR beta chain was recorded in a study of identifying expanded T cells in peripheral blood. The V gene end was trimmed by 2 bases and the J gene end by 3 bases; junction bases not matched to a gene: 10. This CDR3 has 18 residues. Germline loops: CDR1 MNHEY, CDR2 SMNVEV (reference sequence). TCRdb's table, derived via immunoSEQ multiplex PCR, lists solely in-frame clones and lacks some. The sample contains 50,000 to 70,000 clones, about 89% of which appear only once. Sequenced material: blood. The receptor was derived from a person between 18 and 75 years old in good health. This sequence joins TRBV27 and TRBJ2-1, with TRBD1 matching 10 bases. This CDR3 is CASSLHPRQGARYNEQFF. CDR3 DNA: TGTGCCAGCAGTTTACACCCCCGACAGGGGGCTCGCTACAATGAGCAGTTCTTC.